These T cell receptor beta chains were read from a single sample in a study of cytomegalovirus exposure and HLA in healthy donors. Produced via immunoSEQ multiplex PCR; TCRdb's table is partial and in-frame only. The sample lists some 150,000 clones; more than 60% were seen once. The sequencing input was PBMCs. These receptors all stem from a female donor in good health and CMV-seronegative. CDR3s include the opening cysteine and the closing phenylalanine or tryptophan. Each record gives: clone size, J gene, D gene, V gene, CDR3 protein, CDR3 DNA. D genes are given only for firm matches. Clone size is not always given. Where it is, it says once, few, many or a class for expanded clones.

once,TRBJ2-5,.,TRBV7-9,CASSLGVGGETQYF,TGTGCCAGCAGCTTAGGAGTAGGAGGGGAGACCCAGTACTTC
.,TRBJ2-7,TRBD1,TRBV10-2,CASRPGTVGYEQYF,TGCGCCAGCAGACCCGGGACAGTAGGCTACGAGCAGTACTTC
.,TRBJ1-1,.,TRBV10-1,CASSGGRRTEAFF,TGCGCCAGCAGTGGGGGCCGACGGACTGAAGCTTTCTTT
.,TRBJ2-1,TRBD1,TRBV12-5,CASGPDRGGSSYNEQFF,TGTGCTAGTGGTCCTGACAGGGGCGGATCTTCCTACAATGAGCAGTTCTTC
.,TRBJ1-2,.,TRBV5-1,CASSLGADYGYTF,TGCGCCAGCAGTTTAGGGGCGGACTATGGCTACACCTTC
.,TRBJ2-3,TRBD2,TRBV5-1,CASSFTPSGGTDTQYF,TGCGCCAGCAGCTTCACACCTAGCGGGGGGACAGATACGCAGTATTTT
.,TRBJ2-7,.,TRBV6-1,CASSEKALRSRDEQYF,TGTGCCAGCAGTGAAAAGGCCCTAAGGAGTAGAGACGAGCAGTACTTC
.,TRBJ2-1,TRBD2,TRBV5-1,CASSSGGSGVSYNEQFF,TGCGCCAGCAGCTCGGGGGGGAGCGGGGTTTCCTACAATGAGCAGTTCTTC
.,TRBJ1-2,.,TRBV18,CASSEDLSSGGYTF,TGTGCCAGCTCGGAGGACTTATCCTCCGGTGGCTACACCTTC
.,TRBJ2-1,TRBD1,TRBV6-6,CASRQYRGGEQFF,TGTGCCAGCAGACAGTACAGGGGCGGGGAGCAGTTCTTC
.,TRBJ2-3,.,TRBV5-1,CASSPQTPGTDTQYF,TGCGCCAGCAGCCCCCAAACCCCGGGCACAGATACGCAGTATTTT
.,TRBJ1-2,.,TRBV25-1,CASSGRITSEGYGYTF,TGTGCCAGCAGTGGACGGATAACTAGTGAAGGGTATGGCTACACCTTC
.,TRBJ2-5,.,TRBV19,CASSARPTTSETQYF,TGTGCCAGTAGTGCCCGACCTACTACCAGTGAGACCCAGTACTTC
few,TRBJ2-1,TRBD1,TRBV27,CASSYRDRPNNEQFF,TGTGCCAGCAGTTACCGGGACAGGCCGAACAATGAGCAGTTCTTC
.,TRBJ2-3,.,TRBV2,CASSVISGGTDTQYF,TGTGCCAGCAGTGTTATATCGGGGGGCACAGATACGCAGTATTTT
.,TRBJ2-3,.,TRBV30,CASNREFSDTQYF,TGTGCCAGCAACAGGGAATTCTCAGATACGCAGTATTTT
.,TRBJ1-1,TRBD1,TRBV6-1,CASTQTGKNTEAFF,TGTGCCAGCACCCAGACAGGGAAAAACACTGAAGCTTTCTTT
.,TRBJ1-1,.,TRBV2,CARGMNTEAFF,TGTGCCCGCGGGATGAACACTGAAGCTTTCTTT
.,TRBJ1-3,TRBD1,TRBV4-2,CASSHETGGLGNTIYF,TGTGCCAGCAGCCATGAGACAGGGGGCCTAGGAAACACCATATATTTT
few,TRBJ1-1,.,TRBV6-5,CASSYSREVGRTEAFF,TGTGCCAGCAGTTACTCGAGGGAGGTAGGTCGCACTGAAGCTTTCTTT
.,TRBJ1-2,.,TRBV13,CASSLSGEVYGYTF,TGTGCCAGCAGCTTATCGGGAGAGGTCTATGGCTACACCTTC
.,TRBJ1-1,.,TRBV9,CASSVGATGAEAFF,TGTGCCAGCAGCGTAGGGGCCACCGGGGCTGAAGCTTTCTTT
.,TRBJ1-1,.,TRBV20-1,CSAGGTEAFF,TGCAGTGCCGGGGGGACTGAAGCTTTCTTT
.,TRBJ2-2,TRBD1,TRBV11-3,CASSSRDRGRANTGELFF,TGTGCCAGCAGCTCTCGGGACAGGGGGCGTGCGAACACCGGGGAGCTGTTTTTT
.,TRBJ1-6,TRBD1,TRBV6-5,CASSRDRNSPLHF,TGTGCCAGCAGTCGGGACAGAAATTCACCCCTCCACTTT
.,TRBJ1-2,.,TRBV27,CASSFLPDSADYGYTF,TGTGCCAGCAGTTTTCTACCGGACAGCGCGGACTATGGCTACACCTTC
.,TRBJ1-2,.,TRBV6-5,CASSPGTDYTF,TGTGCCAGCAGTCCCGGGACTGACTACACCTTC
.,TRBJ1-2,TRBD1,TRBV18,CASSPPTGNGYTF,TGTGCCAGCTCACCACCGACAGGGAATGGCTACACCTTC
.,TRBJ2-7,TRBD1,TRBV5-6,CASSEYDRAYEQYF,TGTGCCAGCAGCGAATATGACAGGGCCTACGAGCAGTACTTC
.,TRBJ1-2,.,TRBV27,CASSLVANWASYGYTF,TGTGCCAGCAGTTTAGTTGCGAACTGGGCGAGCTATGGCTACACCTTC
.,TRBJ1-1,.,TRBV7-9,CASSLGGGTGQLEAFF,TGTGCCAGCAGCCTAGGAGGGGGTACAGGACAGCTCGAAGCTTTCTTT
.,TRBJ2-7,TRBD2,TRBV28,CASNVSGGRGYEQYF,TGTGCCAGCAATGTAAGTGGAGGGAGGGGCTACGAGCAGTACTTC
.,TRBJ1-1,TRBD1,TRBV6-5,CASSLQGGVDAFF,TGTGCCAGCAGTTTACAGGGGGGTGTAGATGCTTTCTTT
.,TRBJ2-7,TRBD2,TRBV2,CASSDSTETSGSSYEQYF,TGTGCCAGCAGTGACAGCACCGAGACTAGCGGGAGCTCCTACGAGCAGTACTTC
.,TRBJ2-7,.,TRBV7-8,CASSLGEHAYEQYF,TGTGCCAGCAGCCTCGGGGAACACGCCTACGAGCAGTACTTC
.,TRBJ1-1,.,TRBV19,CASSIGWQGGSNTEAFF,TGTGCCAGTAGTATTGGTTGGCAGGGCGGCTCAAACACTGAAGCTTTCTTT
.,TRBJ2-1,.,TRBV9,CASSVTSSPNFYNEQFF,TGTGCCAGCAGCGTAACTAGCAGCCCCAACTTCTACAATGAGCAGTTCTTC
once,TRBJ2-1,TRBD1,TRBV7-3,CASSLRGGQVTNNEQFF,TGTGCCAGCAGCTTAAGAGGGGGACAGGTGACGAACAATGAGCAGTTCTTC
.,TRBJ1-2,TRBD1,TRBV6-6,CASSYQGTGLGGYTF,TGTGCCAGCAGTTACCAAGGGACAGGGCTGGGCGGCTACACCTTC
.,TRBJ1-2,.,TRBV5-6,CASSFLQGPYGYTF,TGTGCCAGCAGCTTTTTACAGGGTCCCTATGGCTACACCTTC
.,TRBJ1-4,.,TRBV4-2,CASSQESGVNEKLFF,TGTGCCAGCAGCCAAGAGAGCGGTGTAAATGAAAAACTGTTTTTT
few,TRBJ2-3,TRBD2,TRBV5-1,CASSTGLAGGGDTQYF,TGCGCCAGCAGCACAGGACTAGCGGGGGGTGGGGATACGCAGTATTTT
.,TRBJ2-7,.,TRBV5-1,CASSDRVGEQYF,TGCGCCAGCAGCGACCGGGTCGGCGAGCAGTACTTC
few,TRBJ1-1,TRBD1,TRBV28,CASNPRTGKRNTEAFF,TGTGCCAGCAACCCCCGGACAGGGAAGAGGAACACTGAAGCTTTCTTT
.,TRBJ2-2,.,TRBV5-4,CASSLSRPGELFF,TGTGCCAGCAGCTTGAGCAGGCCCGGGGAGCTGTTTTTT
.,TRBJ2-1,.,TRBV21-1,CASSKAQYIPASDEQFF,TGTGCCAGCAGCAAAGCGCAGTATATCCCCGCTAGCGATGAGCAGTTCTTC
few,TRBJ2-1,TRBD2,TRBV5-1,CASSWELAWRGSSYNEQFF,TGCGCCAGCAGCTGGGAGCTAGCTTGGCGGGGGAGCTCCTACAATGAGCAGTTCTTC
few,TRBJ1-1,.,TRBV13,CASSLAPESVNTEAFF,TGTGCCAGCAGCTTAGCCCCAGAATCCGTGAACACTGAAGCTTTCTTT